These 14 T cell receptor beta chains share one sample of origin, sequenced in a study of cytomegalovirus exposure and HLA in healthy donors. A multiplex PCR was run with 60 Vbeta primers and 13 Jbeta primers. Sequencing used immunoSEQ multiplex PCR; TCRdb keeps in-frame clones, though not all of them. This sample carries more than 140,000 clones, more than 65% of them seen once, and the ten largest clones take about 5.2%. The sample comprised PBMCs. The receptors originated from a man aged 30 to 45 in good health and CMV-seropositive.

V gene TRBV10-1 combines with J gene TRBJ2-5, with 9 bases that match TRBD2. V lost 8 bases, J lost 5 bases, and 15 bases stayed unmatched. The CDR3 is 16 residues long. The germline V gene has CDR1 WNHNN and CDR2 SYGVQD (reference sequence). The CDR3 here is CASSRSGGRSGETQYF. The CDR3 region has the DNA TGCGCCAGCTCGCGCAGCGGGGGGCGGTCGGGTGAGACCCAGTACTTC.

CDR3 loop: CASSPIGPNYGYTF. In nucleotides, the CDR3 is TGTGCCAGCAGCCCCATTGGGCCAAACTATGGCTACACCTTC. The rearrangement links TRBV7-9 to TRBJ1-2; D not certain. Germline V gives CDR1 SEHNR, CDR2 FQNEAQ (reference sequence). Trimming took off 5 bases at V and 2 bases at J, with 12 bases between the two ends. CDR3 length equals 14 residues. The full variable domain, completed using reference TRBV7-9 and TRBJ1-2, is DTGVSQNPRHKITKRGQNVTFRCDPISEHNRLYWYRQTLGQGPEFLTYFQNEAQLEKSRLLSDRFSAERPKGSFSTLEIQRTEQGDSAMYLCASSPIGPNYGYTFGSGTRLTVV.

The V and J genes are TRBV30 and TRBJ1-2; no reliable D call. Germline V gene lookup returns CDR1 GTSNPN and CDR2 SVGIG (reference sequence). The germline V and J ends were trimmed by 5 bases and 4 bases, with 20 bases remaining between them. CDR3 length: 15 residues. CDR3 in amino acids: CAWGTTPPGPYGYTF. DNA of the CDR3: TGTGCCTGGGGTACTACTCCACCGGGTCCCTATGGCTACACCTTC. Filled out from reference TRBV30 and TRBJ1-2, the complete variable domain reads SQTIHQWPATLVQPVGSPLSLECTVEGTSNPNLYWYRQAAGRGLQLLFYSVGIGQISSEVPQNLSASRPQDRQFILSSKKLLLSDSGFYLCAWGTTPPGPYGYTFGSGTRLTVV.

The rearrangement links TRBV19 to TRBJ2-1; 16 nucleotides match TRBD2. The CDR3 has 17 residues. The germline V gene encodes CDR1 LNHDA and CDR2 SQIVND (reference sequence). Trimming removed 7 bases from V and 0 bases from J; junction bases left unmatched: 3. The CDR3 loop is CASTGLAGGSSYNEQFF. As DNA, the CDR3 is TGTGCCAGTACGGGACTAGCGGGAGGGAGCTCCTACAATGAGCAGTTCTTC.

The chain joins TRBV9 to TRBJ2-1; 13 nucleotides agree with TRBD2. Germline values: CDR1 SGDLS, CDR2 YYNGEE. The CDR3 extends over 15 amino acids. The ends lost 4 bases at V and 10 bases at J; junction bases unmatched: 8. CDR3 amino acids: CASSSRLAGGGEQFF. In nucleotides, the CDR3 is TGTGCCAGCAGCTCCCGACTAGCGGGAGGCGGGGAGCAGTTCTTC.

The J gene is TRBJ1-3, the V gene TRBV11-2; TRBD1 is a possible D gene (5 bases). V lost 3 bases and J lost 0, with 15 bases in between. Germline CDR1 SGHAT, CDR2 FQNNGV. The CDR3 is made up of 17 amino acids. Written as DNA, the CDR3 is TGTGCCAGCAGCTTGTATCGGACACCGAGCTCTGGAAACACCATATATTTT. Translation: CASSLYRTPSSGNTIYF.

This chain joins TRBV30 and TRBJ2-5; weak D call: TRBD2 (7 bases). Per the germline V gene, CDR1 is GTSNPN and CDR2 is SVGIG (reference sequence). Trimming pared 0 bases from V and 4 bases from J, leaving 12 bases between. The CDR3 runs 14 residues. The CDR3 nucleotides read TGTGCCTGGAGTGTGGGGGGAGGGGGAGAGACCCAGTACTTC. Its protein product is CAWSVGGGGETQYF. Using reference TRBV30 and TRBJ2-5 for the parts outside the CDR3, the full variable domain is SQTIHQWPATLVQPVGSPLSLECTVEGTSNPNLYWYRQAAGRGLQLLFYSVGIGQISSEVPQNLSASRPQDRQFILSSKKLLLSDSGFYLCAWSVGGGGETQYFGPGTRLLVL.

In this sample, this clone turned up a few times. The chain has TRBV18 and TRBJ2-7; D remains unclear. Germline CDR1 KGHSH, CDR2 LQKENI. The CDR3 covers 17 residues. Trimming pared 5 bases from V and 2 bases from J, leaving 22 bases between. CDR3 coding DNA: TGTGCCAGCTCAGAAAACATTCCTAGGTCGAAGACCTACGAGCAGTACTTC. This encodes CASSENIPRSKTYEQYF.

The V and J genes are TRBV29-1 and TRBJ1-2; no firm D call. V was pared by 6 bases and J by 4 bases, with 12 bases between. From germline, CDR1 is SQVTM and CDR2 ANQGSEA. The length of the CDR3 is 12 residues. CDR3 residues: CSVAHGPYGYTF. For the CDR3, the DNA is TGCAGCGTCGCCCATGGGCCCTATGGCTACACCTTC.

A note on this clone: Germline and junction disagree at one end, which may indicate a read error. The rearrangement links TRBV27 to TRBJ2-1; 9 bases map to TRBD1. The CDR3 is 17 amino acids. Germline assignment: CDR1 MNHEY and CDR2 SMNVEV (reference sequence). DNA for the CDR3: TGTGCCAGCAGTCTATCAGCCGGGACAGGGAGCTACAATGAGCAGTTCTTC. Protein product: CASSLSAGTGSYNEQFF.

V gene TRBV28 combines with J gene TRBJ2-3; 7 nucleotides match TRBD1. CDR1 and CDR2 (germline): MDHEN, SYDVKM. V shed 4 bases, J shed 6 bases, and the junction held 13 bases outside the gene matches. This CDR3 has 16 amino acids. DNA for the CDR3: TGTGCCAGCAGTTCTAAGGGGGCGACTTTATCCGATACGCAGTATTTT. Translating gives CASSSKGATLSDTQYF.

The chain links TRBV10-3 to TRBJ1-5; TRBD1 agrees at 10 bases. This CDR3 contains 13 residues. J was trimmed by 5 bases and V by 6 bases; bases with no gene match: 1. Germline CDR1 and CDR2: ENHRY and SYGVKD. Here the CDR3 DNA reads TGTGCCATCAGGGACAGGGGGGATCAGCCCCAGCATTTT. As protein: CAIRDRGDQPQHF.

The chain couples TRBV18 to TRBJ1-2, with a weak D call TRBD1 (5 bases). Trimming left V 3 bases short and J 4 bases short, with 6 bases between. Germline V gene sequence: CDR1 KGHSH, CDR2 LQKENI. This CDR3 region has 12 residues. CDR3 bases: TGTGCCAGCTCACCTACAGGCTATGGCTACACCTTC. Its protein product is CASSPTGYGYTF.

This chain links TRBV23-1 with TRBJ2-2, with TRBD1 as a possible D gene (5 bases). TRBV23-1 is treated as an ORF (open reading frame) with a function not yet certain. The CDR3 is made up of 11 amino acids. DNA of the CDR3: TGCGATGGGGCGATTACCGGGGAGCTGTTTTTT. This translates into CDGAITGELFF.